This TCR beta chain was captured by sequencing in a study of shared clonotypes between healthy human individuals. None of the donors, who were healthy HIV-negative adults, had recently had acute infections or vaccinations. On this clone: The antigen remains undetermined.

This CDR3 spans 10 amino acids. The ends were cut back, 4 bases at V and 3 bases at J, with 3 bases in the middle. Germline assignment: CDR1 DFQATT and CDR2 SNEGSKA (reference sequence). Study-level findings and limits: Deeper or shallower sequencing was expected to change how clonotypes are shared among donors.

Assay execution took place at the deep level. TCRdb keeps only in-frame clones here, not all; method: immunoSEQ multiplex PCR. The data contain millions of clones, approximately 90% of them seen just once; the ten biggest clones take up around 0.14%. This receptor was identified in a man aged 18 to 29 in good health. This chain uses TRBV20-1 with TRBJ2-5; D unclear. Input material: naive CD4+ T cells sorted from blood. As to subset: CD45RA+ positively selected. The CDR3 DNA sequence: TGCAGTGCTAATAAAGAGACCCAGTACTTC. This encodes CSANKETQYF.